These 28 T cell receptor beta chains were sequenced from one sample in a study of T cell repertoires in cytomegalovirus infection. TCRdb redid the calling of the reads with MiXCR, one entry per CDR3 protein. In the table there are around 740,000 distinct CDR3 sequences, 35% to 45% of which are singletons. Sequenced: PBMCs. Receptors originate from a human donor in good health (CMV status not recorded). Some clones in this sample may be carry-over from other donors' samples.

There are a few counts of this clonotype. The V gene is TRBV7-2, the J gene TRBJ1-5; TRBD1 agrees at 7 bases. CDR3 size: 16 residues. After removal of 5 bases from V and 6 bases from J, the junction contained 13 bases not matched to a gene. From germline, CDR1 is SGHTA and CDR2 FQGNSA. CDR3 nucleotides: TGTGCCAGCAGCCCAAGCCTGACAGGGAATTCTCAGCCCCAGCATTTT. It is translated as CASSPSLTGNSQPQHF.

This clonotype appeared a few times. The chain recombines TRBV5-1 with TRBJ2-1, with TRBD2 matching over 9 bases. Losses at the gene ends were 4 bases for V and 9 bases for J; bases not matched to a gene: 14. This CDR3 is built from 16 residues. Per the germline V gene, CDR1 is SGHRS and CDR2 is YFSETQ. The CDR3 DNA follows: TGCGCCAGCAGCCTGAGGGCGGGAGGGACCTGGTCTGAGCAGTTCTTC. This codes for CASSLRAGGTWSEQFF.

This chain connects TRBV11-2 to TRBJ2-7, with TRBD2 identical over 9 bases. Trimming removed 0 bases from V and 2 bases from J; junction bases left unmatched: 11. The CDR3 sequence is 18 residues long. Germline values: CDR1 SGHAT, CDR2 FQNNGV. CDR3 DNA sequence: TGTGCCAGCAGCTTAGAGGGTAGCGGGAGCAAGGCCGCCTACGAGCAGTACTTC. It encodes CASSLEGSGSKAAYEQYF.

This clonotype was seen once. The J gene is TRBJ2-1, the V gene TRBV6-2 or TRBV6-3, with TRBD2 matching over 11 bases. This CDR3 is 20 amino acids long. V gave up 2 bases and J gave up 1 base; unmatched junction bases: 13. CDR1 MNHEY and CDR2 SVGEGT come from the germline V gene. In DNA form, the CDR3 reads TGTGCCAGCAGTTACCCGGCCGGGACTAGCGGATCTCGTTCCTACAATGAGCAGTTCTTC. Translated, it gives CASSYPAGTSGSRSYNEQFF.

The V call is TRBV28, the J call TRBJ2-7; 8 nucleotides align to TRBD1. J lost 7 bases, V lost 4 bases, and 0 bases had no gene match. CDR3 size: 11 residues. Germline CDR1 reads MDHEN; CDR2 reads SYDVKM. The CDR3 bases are TGTGCCAGCAGTTGGACAGGGGAGCAGTACTTC. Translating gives CASSWTGEQYF.

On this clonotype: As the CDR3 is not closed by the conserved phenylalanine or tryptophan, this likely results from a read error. CDR3 loop: CASSPQPQGARETQYL. In DNA form, the CDR3 reads TGTGCTAGCAGCCCCCAACCCCAGGGGGCGAGGGAGACCCAGTACTTA. This rearrangement joins TRBV7-6 to TRBJ2-5; 8 bases line up with TRBD1. From germline, CDR1 is SGHVS and CDR2 FNYEAQ. CDR3 length: 16 residues.

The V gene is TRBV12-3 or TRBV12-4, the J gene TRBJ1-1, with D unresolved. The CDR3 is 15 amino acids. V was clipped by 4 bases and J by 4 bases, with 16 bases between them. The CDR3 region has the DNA TGTGCCAGCAGTTCCTTTAGGGTAAGCCGCACTGAAGCTTTCTTT. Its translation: CASSSFRVSRTEAFF.

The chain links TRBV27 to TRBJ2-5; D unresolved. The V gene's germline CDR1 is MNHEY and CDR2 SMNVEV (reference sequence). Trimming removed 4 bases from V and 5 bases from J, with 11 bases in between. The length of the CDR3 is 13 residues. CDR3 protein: CASSYRRLETQYF. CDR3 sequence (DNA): TGTGCCAGCAGTTATCGGCGTCTGGAGACCCAGTACTTC.

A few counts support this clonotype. CDR3 sequence reads: CASSELAGIGELFF. CDR3 in DNA: TGCGCCAGCAGTGAGTTAGCGGGTATCGGGGAGCTGTTTTTT. The gene calls are TRBV10-2 and TRBJ2-2; TRBD2 agrees at 7 bases. With V trimmed by 1 base and J by 7 bases, 3 bases remained unmatched. This CDR3 spans 14 amino acids. CDR1 WSHSY and CDR2 SAAADI come from the germline V gene.

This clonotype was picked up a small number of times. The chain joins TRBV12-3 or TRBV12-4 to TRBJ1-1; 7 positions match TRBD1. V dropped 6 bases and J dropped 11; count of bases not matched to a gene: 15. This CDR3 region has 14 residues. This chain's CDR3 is CASRGGGGGGGAFF. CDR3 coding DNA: TGTGCCAGCAGAGGTGGAGGGGGCGGGGGTGGGGCTTTCTTT.

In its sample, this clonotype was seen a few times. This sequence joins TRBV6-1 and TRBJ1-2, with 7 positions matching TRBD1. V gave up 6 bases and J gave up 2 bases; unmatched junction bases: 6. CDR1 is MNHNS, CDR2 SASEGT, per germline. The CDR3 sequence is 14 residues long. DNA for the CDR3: TGTGCCAGCAGCGAGACAGGGACCAACTATGGCTACACCTTC. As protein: CASSETGTNYGYTF.

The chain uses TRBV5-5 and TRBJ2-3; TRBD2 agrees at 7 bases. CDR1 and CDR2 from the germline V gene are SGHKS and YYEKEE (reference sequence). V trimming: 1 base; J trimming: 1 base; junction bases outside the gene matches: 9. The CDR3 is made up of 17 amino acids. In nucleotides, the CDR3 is TGTGCCAGCAGCTTGTATGTGGCTAGCGGCCGCACAGATACGCAGTATTTT. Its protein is CASSLYVASGRTDTQYF.

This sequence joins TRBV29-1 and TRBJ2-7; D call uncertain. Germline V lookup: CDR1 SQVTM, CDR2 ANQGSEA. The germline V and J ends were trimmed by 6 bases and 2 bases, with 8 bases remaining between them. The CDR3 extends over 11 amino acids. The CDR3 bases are TGCAGCGTCGGAGAAACCTACGAGCAGTACTTC. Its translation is CSVGETYEQYF.

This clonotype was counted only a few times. The CDR3, as DNA: TGCAGTGCTAGCGGGGGGGGTGATTCACCCCTCCACTTT. The encoded protein is CSASGGGDSPLHF. J is TRBJ1-6 and V is TRBV20-1, with D possibly being TRBD1 (5 bases). The CDR3 covers 13 residues. V shed 3 bases and J shed 8 bases, with 11 bases lying between them. From germline, CDR1 is DFQATT and CDR2 SNEGSKA (reference sequence).

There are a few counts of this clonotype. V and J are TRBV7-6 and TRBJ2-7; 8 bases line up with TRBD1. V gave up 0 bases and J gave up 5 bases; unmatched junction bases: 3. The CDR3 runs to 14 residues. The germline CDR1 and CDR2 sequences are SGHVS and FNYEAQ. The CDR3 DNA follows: TGTGCCAGCAGCTTAGCAGGACAGGGCCACGAGCAGTACTTC. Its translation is CASSLAGQGHEQYF.

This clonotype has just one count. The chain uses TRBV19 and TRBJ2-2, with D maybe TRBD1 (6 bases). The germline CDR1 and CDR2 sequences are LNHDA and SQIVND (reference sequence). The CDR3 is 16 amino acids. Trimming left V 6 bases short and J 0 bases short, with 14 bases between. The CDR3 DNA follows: TGTGCCAGTAGCACAGGGACGATGGCGAACACCGGGGAGCTGTTTTTT. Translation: CASSTGTMANTGELFF.

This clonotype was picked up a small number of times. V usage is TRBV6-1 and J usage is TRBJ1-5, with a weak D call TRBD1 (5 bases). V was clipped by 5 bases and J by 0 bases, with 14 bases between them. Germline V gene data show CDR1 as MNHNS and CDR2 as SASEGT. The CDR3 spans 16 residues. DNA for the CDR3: TGTGCCAGCAGTTCCCCCCGGGGGATTAGCAATCAGCCCCAGCATTTT. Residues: CASSSPRGISNQPQHF.

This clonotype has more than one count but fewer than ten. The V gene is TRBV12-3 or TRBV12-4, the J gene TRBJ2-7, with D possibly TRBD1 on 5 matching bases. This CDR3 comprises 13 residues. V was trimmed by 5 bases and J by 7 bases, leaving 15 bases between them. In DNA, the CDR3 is TGTGCCAGCAGTGGGCCGGCAAAGGGGGAGCAGTACTTC. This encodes CASSGPAKGEQYF.

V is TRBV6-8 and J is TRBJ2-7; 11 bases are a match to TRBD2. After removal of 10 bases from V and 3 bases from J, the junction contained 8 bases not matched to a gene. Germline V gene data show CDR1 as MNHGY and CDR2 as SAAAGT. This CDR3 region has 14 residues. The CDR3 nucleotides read TGTGCCACCCCGGGACTAGCGGAAAACTACGAGCAGTACTTC. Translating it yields CATPGLAENYEQYF.

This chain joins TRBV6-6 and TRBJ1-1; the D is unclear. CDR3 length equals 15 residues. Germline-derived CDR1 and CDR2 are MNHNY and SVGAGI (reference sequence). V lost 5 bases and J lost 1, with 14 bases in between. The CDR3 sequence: CASSLWTASNTEAFF. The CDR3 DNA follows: TGTGCCAGCAGTCTATGGACGGCATCGAACACTGAAGCTTTCTTT.

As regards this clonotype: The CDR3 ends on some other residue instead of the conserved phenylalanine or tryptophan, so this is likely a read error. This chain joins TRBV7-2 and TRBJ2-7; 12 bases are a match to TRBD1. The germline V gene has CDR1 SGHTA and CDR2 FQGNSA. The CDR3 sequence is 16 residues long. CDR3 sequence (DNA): TGTGCCAGGAGCCCGGGGACAGGGGGCTATTCCTTCGAGCAGTACTTA. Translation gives CARSPGTGGYSFEQYL.

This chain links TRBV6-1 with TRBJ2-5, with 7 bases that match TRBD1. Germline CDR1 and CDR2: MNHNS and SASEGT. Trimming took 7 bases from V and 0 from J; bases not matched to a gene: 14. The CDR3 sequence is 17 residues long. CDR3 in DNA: TGTGCCAGCACCCCCGGGACAGCGAATCGGTACCAAGAGACCCAGTACTTC. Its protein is CASTPGTANRYQETQYF.

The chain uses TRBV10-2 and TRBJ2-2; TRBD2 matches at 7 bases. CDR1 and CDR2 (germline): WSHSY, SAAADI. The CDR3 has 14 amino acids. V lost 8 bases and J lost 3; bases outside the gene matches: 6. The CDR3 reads CASGGRGYTGELFF. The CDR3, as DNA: TGCGCCAGCGGCGGGAGAGGCTACACCGGGGAGCTGTTTTTT.

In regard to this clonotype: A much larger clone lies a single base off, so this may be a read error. The CDR3 is CSSSPRTGSGQPQHF. CDR3 bases: TGTTCCAGCAGCCCCCGGACAGGGTCAGGTCAGCCCCAGCATTTT. The chain combines TRBV7-6 with TRBJ1-5, with 8 bases aligning to TRBD1. Germline values: CDR1 SGHVS, CDR2 FNYEAQ. The CDR3 has 15 amino acids.

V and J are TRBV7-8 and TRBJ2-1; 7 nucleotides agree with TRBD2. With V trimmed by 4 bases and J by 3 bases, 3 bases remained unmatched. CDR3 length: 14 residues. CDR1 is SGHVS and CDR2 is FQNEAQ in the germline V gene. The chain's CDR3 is CASSSLAVYNEQFF. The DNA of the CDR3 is TGTGCCAGCAGCTCGCTAGCGGTCTACAATGAGCAGTTCTTC.

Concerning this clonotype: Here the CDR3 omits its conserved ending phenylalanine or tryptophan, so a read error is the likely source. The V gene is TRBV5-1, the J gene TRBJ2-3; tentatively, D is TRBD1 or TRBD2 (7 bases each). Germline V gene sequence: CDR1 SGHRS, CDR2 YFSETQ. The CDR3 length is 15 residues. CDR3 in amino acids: CDSSLRGTDTDTQYL. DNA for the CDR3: TGCGACAGCAGCTTGCGGGGGACAGACACAGATACGCAGTATCTT.

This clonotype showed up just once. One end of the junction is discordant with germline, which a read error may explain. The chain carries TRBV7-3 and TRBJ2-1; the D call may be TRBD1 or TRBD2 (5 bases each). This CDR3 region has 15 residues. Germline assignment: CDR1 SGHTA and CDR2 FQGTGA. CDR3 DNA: TGTGCCAGCAGCCCACGAGGGGCAGCTACAAGTGAGCAGTTATTC. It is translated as CASSPRGAATSEQLF.

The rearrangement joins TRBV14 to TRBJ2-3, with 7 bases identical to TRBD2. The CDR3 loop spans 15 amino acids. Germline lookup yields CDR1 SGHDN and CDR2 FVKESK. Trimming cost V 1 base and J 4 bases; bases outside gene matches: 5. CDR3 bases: TGTGCCAGCAGCCAAGCACTAGCGTTGGCAGATACGCAGTATTTT. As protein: CASSQALALADTQYF.